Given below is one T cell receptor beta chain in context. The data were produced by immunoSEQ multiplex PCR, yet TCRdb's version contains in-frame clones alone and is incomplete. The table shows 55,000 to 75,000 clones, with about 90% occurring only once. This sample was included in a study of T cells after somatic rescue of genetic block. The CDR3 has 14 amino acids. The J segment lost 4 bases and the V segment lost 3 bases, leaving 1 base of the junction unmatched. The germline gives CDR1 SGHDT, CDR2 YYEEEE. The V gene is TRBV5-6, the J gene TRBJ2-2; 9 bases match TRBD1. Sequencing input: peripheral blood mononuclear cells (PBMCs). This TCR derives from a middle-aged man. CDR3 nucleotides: TGTGCCAGCAGCTCGGGACAGGGCACCGGGGAGCTGTTTTTT. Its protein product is CASSSGQGTGELFF. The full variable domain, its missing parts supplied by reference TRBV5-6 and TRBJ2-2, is DAGVTQSPTHLIKTRGQQVTLRCSPKSGHDTVSWYQQALGQGPQFIFQYYEEEERQRGNFPDRFSGHQFPNYSSELNVNALLLGDSALYLCASSSGQGTGELFFGEGSRLTVL.